Listed below are T cell receptor beta chains from one sample, sequenced in a study of blood T cell repertoires in COVID-19. Sequencing used immunoSEQ multiplex PCR; TCRdb keeps in-frame clones, though not all of them. The sample records some 120,000 clones, about 79% being singletons. The material sequenced was peripheral blood. Receptors were obtained from a woman in her 50s with acute or convalescent COVID-19. Both conserved end residues are part of each CDR3. D genes are given only for firm matches. Clone size, where shown, is once, few, many, or a class for clones that have expanded.

D,size,V,J,DNA,CDR3
TRBD1,NA,TRBV9,TRBJ1-1,TGTGCCAGCAGCGTTGACTTACTCGGGACAGGGGGAACTGAAGCTTTCTTT,CASSVDLLGTGGTEAFF
NA,NA,TRBV20-1,TRBJ2-3,TGCAGTGCTAGTTCAAACACGCCTAGCACAGATACGCAGTATTTT,CSASSNTPSTDTQYF
TRBD2,NA,TRBV2,TRBJ2-3,TGTGCCAGCAGTGACCCCTCTGGGACTAGCGGGGGAGCAGATACGCAGTATTTT,CASSDPSGTSGGADTQYF
TRBD1,NA,TRBV7-3,TRBJ2-2,TGTGCCAGCAGCGTTGGGACAGACCCCGGGGAGCTGTTTTTT,CASSVGTDPGELFF
TRBD2,NA,TRBV2,TRBJ2-4,TGTGCCAGCAGCACGACTAGCGGGGGGGTAGCCAAAAACATTCAGTACTTC,CASSTTSGGVAKNIQYF
NA,NA,TRBV19,TRBJ1-1,TGTGCCAGTACCCTAGGCGGGAAGAACACTGAAGCTTTCTTT,CASTLGGKNTEAFF
NA,NA,TRBV29-1,TRBJ1-2,TGCAGCGTTGCAGGGAGGAAGAACTATGGCTACACCTTC,CSVAGRKNYGYTF
NA,NA,TRBV2,TRBJ1-2,TGTGCCAGCAGTCCCGAAGGGGCTGGCTACACCTTC,CASSPEGAGYTF
NA,NA,TRBV30,TRBJ1-6,TGTGCCTGGAAAGCGGGTTCACCCCTCCACTTT,CAWKAGSPLHF
NA,NA,TRBV6-1,TRBJ1-1,TGTGCCAGCAGTGAGTGGGGCGACCCCGTGGCTGAAGCTTTCTTT,CASSEWGDPVAEAFF
TRBD1,NA,TRBV2,TRBJ1-2,TGTGCCAGCAGTTCTAGACAGGGGATTAACTATGGCTACACCTTC,CASSSRQGINYGYTF
NA,once,TRBV11-2,TRBJ2-1,TGTGCCAGCAGCCACAGGGGGGGGGTCTACAATGAGCAGTTCTTC,CASSHRGGVYNEQFF
NA,NA,TRBV11-2,TRBJ1-4,TGTGCCAGCAGCAATGGGCCCAATGAAAAACTGTTTTTT,CASSNGPNEKLFF
NA,NA,TRBV5-4,TRBJ2-2,TGTGCCAGCAGCTCAGGGTCTAACACCGGGGAGCTGTTTTTT,CASSSGSNTGELFF
NA,NA,TRBV28,TRBJ1-3,TGTGCCAGCAGTTTACCGACCCGCGGGGGCTCTGGAAACACCATATATTTT,CASSLPTRGGSGNTIYF
TRBD1,once,TRBV5-1,TRBJ1-3,TGCGCCAGCAGCTTGAAGCGGACAGGGGAAGGAGCTGCTGGAAACACCATATATTTT,CASSLKRTGEGAAGNTIYF
TRBD1,NA,TRBV12-5,TRBJ1-1,TGTGCTACCCGGGACAGGAACACTGAAGCTTTCTTT,CATRDRNTEAFF
NA,NA,TRBV18,TRBJ1-2,TGTGCCAGCTCACCAGCACAGGGTGATACCTATGGCTACACCTTC,CASSPAQGDTYGYTF